The 18 T cell receptor beta chains reported below all come from one sample, sequenced in a study of blood T cells in healthy people across ages. With a J-beta primer mix and a sample-barcoded 5' primer, a second PCR ran about 6 to 11 cycles. TCRdb passed the 5' RACE reads through MiXCR, listing each CDR3 protein once. The repertoire holds fewer than 1 million distinct CDR3 sequences, roughly 44% seen once, with around 21% in the top ten. The material sequenced was blood. These receptors all stem from a man aged 55 to 70 in good health.

This clonotype has more than one count but fewer than ten. A much larger clone differs by one base, so this may be a read error. V and J are TRBV13 and TRBJ1-2; TRBD1 aligns across 8 bases. The CDR3 is 14 amino acids. Germline V CDR1 and CDR2: PRHDT, FYEKMQ (reference sequence). Written as DNA, the CDR3 is TGTGCCAGCAGCGTAGGCACAGGGGGCTATGGCTACACCTTC. Protein product: CASSVGTGGYGYTF. Combining the CDR3 with reference TRBV13 and TRBJ1-2 gives the whole variable domain AAGVIQSPRHLIKEKRETATLKCYPIPRHDTVYWYQQGPGQDPQFLISFYEKMQSDKGSIPDRFSAQQFSDYHSELNMSSLELGDSALYFCASSVGTGGYGYTFGSGTRLTVV.

The J gene is TRBJ1-6, the V gene TRBV12-3 or TRBV12-4; 8 bases match TRBD1. Trimming removed 0 bases from V and 10 bases from J; junction bases left unmatched: 5. This CDR3 is 15 amino acids long. The CDR3, as DNA: TGTGCCAGCAGTTTAGCGGGACAGGTTCAGTCACCCCTCCACTTT. Translated, it gives CASSLAGQVQSPLHF.

The chain is built from TRBV20-1 and TRBJ2-1; a weak D match, TRBD2 (6 bases). The CDR3 spans 16 residues. V lost 0 bases, J lost 4 bases, and 16 bases lay in between. Germline V CDR1 and CDR2: DFQATT, SNEGSKA (reference sequence). CDR3 amino acids: CSARDSDQGGYNEQFF. CDR3 DNA: TGCAGTGCTAGAGATTCGGATCAGGGAGGATACAATGAGCAGTTCTTC.

This rearrangement joins TRBV2 to TRBJ2-3; 12 bases fit TRBD2. CDR1 is SNHLY and CDR2 is FYNNEI in the germline V gene. V was pared by 6 bases and J by 6 bases, with 13 bases of the junction left unmatched. The CDR3 has 17 amino acids. The chain's CDR3 is CASRPGATSGGRDTQYF. CDR3 nucleotide sequence: TGTGCCAGCAGACCAGGGGCTACTAGCGGGGGGAGGGATACGCAGTATTTT.

This chain links TRBV20-1 with TRBJ2-7; D is possibly TRBD1 (6 bases). Trimming removed 6 bases at V and 1 base at J, with 16 bases between. Germline V gene data show CDR1 as DFQATT and CDR2 as SNEGSKA (reference sequence). CDR3 length: 14 residues. The CDR3 nucleotides read TGCAGTGCCCTTAGGGGGTTGGCGTCCTACGAGCAGTACTTC. It translates to CSALRGLASYEQYF.

The CDR3 loop reads CASTFADTQYF. As DNA, the CDR3 is TGTGCCAGCACCTTCGCAGATACGCAGTATTTT. The chain is built from TRBV12-3 or TRBV12-4 and TRBJ2-3; D remains ambiguous. There are 11 residues in the CDR3. V was trimmed by 7 bases and J by 4 bases, leaving 6 bases between them.

This clonotype has a handful of counts. The chain has TRBV20-1 and TRBJ2-4; TRBD2 matches at 7 bases. The ends lost 2 bases at V and 6 bases at J; junction bases unmatched: 7. Germline V gene data show CDR1 as DFQATT and CDR2 as SNEGSKA (reference sequence). This CDR3 is built from 14 residues. CDR3 bases: TGCAGTGCTAGAAGGGCCGGGGAGGGAAACATTCAGTACTTC. Translated: CSARRAGEGNIQYF.

This clonotype was picked up a small number of times. The chain uses TRBV12-3 or TRBV12-4 and TRBJ2-1, with 7 bases identical to TRBD1. With the DNA end fitting TRBJ2-7 better, the J assignment may be wrong. The CDR3 is 15 residues long. In nucleotides, the CDR3 is TGTGCCAGCAGTTCGGGACAGTTCTCCTACAATGAGCAGTACTTC. Amino acids: CASSSGQFSYNEQYF.

This clonotype was seen just once. This chain connects TRBV20-1 to TRBJ2-5, with TRBD1 as a possible D gene (7 bases). The CDR3 consists of 15 residues. The germline V gene encodes CDR1 DFQATT and CDR2 SNEGSKA (reference sequence). The ends were cut back, 1 base at V and 3 bases at J, with 15 bases in the middle. Here the CDR3 reads CSARVGGGVKETQYF. In nucleotides, the CDR3 is TGCAGTGCTAGAGTAGGAGGGGGCGTGAAAGAGACCCAGTACTTC.

The genes are TRBV5-4 and TRBJ2-5; D is possibly TRBD2 (5 bases). The CDR3 loop spans 15 amino acids. Germline lookup yields CDR1 SGHNT and CDR2 YYREEE (reference sequence). V shed 2 bases and J shed 1 base, with 12 bases lying between them. CDR3 loop: CASSLSGDLQETQYF. DNA for the CDR3: TGTGCCAGCAGCTTAAGCGGAGACCTCCAAGAGACCCAGTACTTC.

This clonotype was seen a few times. V is TRBV4-1 and J is TRBJ2-3; maybe TRBD2 (5 bases). V was trimmed by 2 bases and J by 1 base, leaving 7 bases between them. The CDR3 consists of 14 residues. From germline, CDR1 is MGHRA and CDR2 YSYEKL. This CDR3 reads CASSQIGGTDTQYF. The CDR3, as DNA: TGCGCCAGCAGCCAAATCGGGGGCACAGATACGCAGTATTTT.

The gene calls are TRBV30 and TRBJ2-1; the D is unclear. V lost 1 base, J lost 2 bases, and 9 bases lay in between. Germline lookup yields CDR1 GTSNPN and CDR2 SVGIG (reference sequence). The CDR3 is 14 residues long. In DNA form, the CDR3 reads TGTGCCTGGAGTGAGCGTGGGACCTACAATGAGCAGTTCTTC. The encoded protein is CAWSERGTYNEQFF.

This clonotype appeared a few times. V usage is TRBV20-1 and J usage is TRBJ1-6, with TRBD1 as a possible D gene (6 bases). Trimming stripped 3 bases from V and 6 bases from J, with 12 bases between. The CDR3 covers 14 residues. The germline gives CDR1 DFQATT, CDR2 SNEGSKA (reference sequence). The CDR3 spells CSASTGQPNSPLHF. The CDR3 DNA is TGCAGTGCTAGTACCGGACAGCCTAATTCACCCCTCCACTTT.

The chain couples TRBV20-1 to TRBJ2-3; D is uncertain. Germline loops: CDR1 DFQATT, CDR2 SNEGSKA (reference sequence). With 8 bases removed from V and 2 bases from J, the gap between germline ends came to 17 bases. The CDR3 sequence is 14 residues long. The CDR3 protein is CSPGPPRLTDTQYF. As DNA, the CDR3 is TGCAGTCCCGGACCCCCCCGCCTCACAGATACGCAGTATTTT.

There are a few counts of this clonotype. The chain carries TRBV4-1 and TRBJ1-4; D is ambiguous. This CDR3 contains 14 residues. The germline V gene encodes CDR1 MGHRA and CDR2 YSYEKL. Trimming shortened V by 0 bases and J by 7 bases, and 9 bases separated the two germline ends. CDR3 coding DNA: TGCGCCAGCAGCCAAGAGAACGGAGCTGAAAAACTGTTTTTT. Translating it yields CASSQENGAEKLFF.

This chain joins TRBV6-1 and TRBJ1-2; 7 bases align to TRBD1. Unmatched junction bases numbered 10, after V lost 7 bases and J lost 2 bases. Germline values: CDR1 MNHNS, CDR2 SASEGT. The CDR3 totals 15 residues. The CDR3 nucleotides read TGTGCCAGCACTACTAAGACAGGGCCCAACTATGGCTACACCTTC. Its translation is CASTTKTGPNYGYTF.

The chain uses TRBV6-5 and TRBJ2-5; 7 bases line up with TRBD2. V was pared by 6 bases and J by 11 bases, with 18 bases of the junction left unmatched. Germline CDR1 reads MNHEY; CDR2 reads SVGAGI. The CDR3 totals 15 residues. The DNA of the CDR3 is TGTGCCAGCAGAACCCCTAGCGGAGCAAACAATGAGCAGTACTTC. Its translation is CASRTPSGANNEQYF.

This clonotype was counted many times. Here the CDR3 DNA reads TGTGCCAGCAGTTTATGGGGTACAGAGTACGAGCAGTACTTC. Residues: CASSLWGTEYEQYF. V and J are TRBV28 and TRBJ2-7; D uncertain. Germline V gives CDR1 MDHEN, CDR2 SYDVKM. The V gene lost 0 bases and the J gene lost 4 bases, with 10 bases spanning the gap. The CDR3 covers 14 residues.